The subject of this entry is one TCR beta chain. Authors' processing steps: Researchers report that nucleated cell counts were estimated from reference gene primer amplification. Using immunoSEQ multiplex PCR, the repertoire was profiled, and TCRdb retains in-frame clones only, with some absent. V and J calls and clone size are copied from that table; D and trimming were computed from the DNA. The sample contains fewer than 130,000 clones, 76% of which appear only once. V lost 8 bases to trimming and J lost 3 bases, with 13 bases between them. From germline, CDR1 is MNHEY and CDR2 SVGAGI. The CDR3 sequence is 13 residues long. The data originate from a study of blood T cell repertoires in COVID-19.

The chain uses TRBV6-5 and TRBJ1-1, with D hard to call. Material: peripheral blood. The TCR originated in an elderly woman with acute or convalescent COVID-19. CDR3 bases: TGTGCCAGCGAATCCAGGTCGTACACTGAAGCTTTCTTT. Translation gives CASESRSYTEAFF.